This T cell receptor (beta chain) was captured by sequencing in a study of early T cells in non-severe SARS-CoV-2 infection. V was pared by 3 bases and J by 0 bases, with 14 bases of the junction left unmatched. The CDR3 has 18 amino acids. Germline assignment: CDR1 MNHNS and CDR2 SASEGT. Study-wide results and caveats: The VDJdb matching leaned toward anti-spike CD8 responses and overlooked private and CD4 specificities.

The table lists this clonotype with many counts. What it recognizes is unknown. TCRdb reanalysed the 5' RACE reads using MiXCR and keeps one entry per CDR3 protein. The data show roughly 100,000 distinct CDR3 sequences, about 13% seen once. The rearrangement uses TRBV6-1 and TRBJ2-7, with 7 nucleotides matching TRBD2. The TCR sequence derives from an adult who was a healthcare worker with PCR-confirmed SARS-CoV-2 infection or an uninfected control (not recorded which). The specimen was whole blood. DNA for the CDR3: TGTGCCAGCAGTGACGATGGGACTACAGTATTGAGCTCCTACGAGCAGTACTTC. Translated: CASSDDGTTVLSSYEQYF.